This TCR beta chain was identified in a study of Tregs in tolerant kidney transplant recipients. Study-level points and caveats: The most relevant donor-specific Treg TCRbeta repertoire apparently came from expansion with activated donor B cells. In tolerant patients, donor-specific Tregs outgrew total Tregs, suggesting antigen-driven expansion. Validation in larger populations is needed because few patients were studied. Changing PCR primers prevented nucleotide comparison between some patients' samples.

Concerning this clone itself: No antigen is known for it. The CDR3 end lies 3 residues beyond the end of the read and is filled in from the germline J gene.

CDR1 is DFQATT and CDR2 is SNEGSKA in the germline V gene (reference sequence). The CDR3 has 15 residues. The V end lost 0 bases, the J end lost 0 bases, and 8 bases lay between the germline ends. Generated by immunoSEQ multiplex PCR, the TCRdb table keeps only in-frame clones and is missing some. The specimen's table records 25,000 to 35,000 clones. Related graft donors supplied nonmyeloablative bone marrow transplants, and mixed chimerism was transient. This sequence joins TRBV20-1 and TRBJ1-4, with a weak D call TRBD1 (6 bases). Sequences were derived from CD4+ T cells from blood (PBMCs), sampled 24 months after the transplant. The sequence was collected from a human patient who received a combined kidney and bone marrow transplant. Some T cells may originate from the graft donor. The CDR3 here is CSARDSGATNEKLFF. The sequenced CDR3 bases are TGCAGTGCTAGAGATTCAGGGGCAACTAATGAAAAA.